Listed below are T cell receptor beta chains from one sample, sequenced in a study of shared clonotypes between healthy human individuals. Sequenced by immunoSEQ multiplex PCR; TCRdb stores in-frame clones only, minus some. The top ten clones hold around 10% of a sample with some 240,000 clones, 65% to 70% of them seen once. The sequencing sample was made of memory CD4+ T cells sorted from blood. These receptors were obtained from a man younger than 45 in good health. The CDR3 runs from the conserved cysteine through the conserved F or W. The D gene is left open where the match is weak. The size entry is marked missing in some rows and otherwise reads once, few, many or a size class.

clone_size j_call v_call d_call cdr3_aa cdr3_nt
few TRBJ2-2 TRBV18 - CASSKDGVGTGELFF TGTGCCAGCTCAAAGGACGGAGTTGGCACCGGGGAGCTGTTTTTT
once TRBJ1-5 TRBV6-5 - CASRQGIQPQHF TGTGCCAGCAGACAGGGAATTCAGCCCCAGCATTTT
- TRBJ2-1 TRBV2 TRBD2 CASSSPKRTGLAGGSYNEQFF TGTGCCAGCAGTTCTCCTAAACGAACGGGACTAGCGGGAGGCTCCTACAATGAGCAGTTCTTC
- TRBJ2-7 TRBV27 - CASTKKADTYEQYF TGTGCCAGCACCAAGAAGGCGGACACCTACGAGCAGTACTTC
- TRBJ2-2 TRBV4-1 TRBD2 CASSQLGLAGGSTNTGELFF TGCGCCAGCAGCCAGCTAGGACTAGCGGGAGGCTCAACGAACACCGGGGAGCTGTTTTTT
- TRBJ2-7 TRBV7-9 - CASSLGSRAPQEQYF TGTGCCAGCAGCTTAGGAAGTAGGGCCCCTCAGGAGCAGTACTTC
many TRBJ2-1 TRBV14 - CASSPIGTIYNEQFF TGTGCCAGCAGCCCAATCGGGACCATCTACAATGAGCAGTTCTTC
- TRBJ2-3 TRBV11-2 - CASSLVPRADTQYF TGTGCCAGCAGCTTAGTCCCCAGGGCAGATACGCAGTATTTT
- TRBJ2-1 TRBV28 - CASRGREPYNEQFF TGTGCCAGCAGGGGCAGGGAACCCTACAATGAGCAGTTCTTC
once TRBJ1-2 TRBV28 TRBD1 CASSSPGQPNYGYTF TGTGCCAGCAGCTCACCGGGACAGCCTAACTATGGCTACACCTTC
- TRBJ2-7 TRBV5-1 - CASSLFSWGDEQYF TGCGCCAGCAGCTTATTCAGCTGGGGGGACGAGCAGTACTTC
- TRBJ2-7 TRBV10-3 TRBD1 CAIMGTGPYEQYF TGTGCCATCATGGGGACAGGCCCTTACGAGCAGTACTTC
- TRBJ2-7 TRBV19 - CASKRRLGESYEQYF TGTGCCAGTAAGAGACGGTTAGGGGAATCCTACGAGCAGTACTTC
- TRBJ1-3 TRBV5-5 - CASSLFLGSGNTIYF TGTGCCAGCAGCCTCTTTCTGGGCTCTGGAAACACCATATATTTT
- TRBJ1-3 TRBV5-4 - CASSLQTGSGNTIYF TGTGCCAGCAGCCTGCAGACAGGCTCTGGAAACACCATATATTTT
- TRBJ2-3 TRBV7-2 - CASSSRRQDTQYF TGTGCCAGCAGCTCCCGCAGACAGGATACGCAGTATTTT
few TRBJ2-3 TRBV11-3 TRBD1 CASSLGGQGTQYF TGTGCCAGCAGCTTAGGAGGACAGGGAACGCAGTATTTT
many TRBJ2-5 TRBV13 - CASSLSFRSVETQYF TGTGCCAGCAGCTTATCTTTCAGGAGCGTGGAGACCCAGTACTTC
- TRBJ1-2 TRBV2 TRBD1 CASTGDRGQAGYTF TGTGCCAGCACTGGGGACAGGGGGCAGGCTGGCTACACCTTC
few TRBJ2-5 TRBV5-1 TRBD1 CASNGQGSTQETQYF TGCGCCAGCAATGGACAGGGCTCTACTCAAGAGACCCAGTACTTC
few TRBJ2-3 TRBV20-1 TRBD1 CSATGGDTQYF TGCAGCGCAACAGGGGGGGATACGCAGTATTTT
- TRBJ2-1 TRBV6-5 - CASRRYNEQFF TGTGCCAGCAGGCGCTACAATGAGCAGTTCTTC
- TRBJ2-5 TRBV14 - CASSQAQNRVATQYF TGTGCCAGCAGCCAAGCGCAGAACAGGGTGGCGACCCAGTACTTC
- TRBJ2-1 TRBV5-1 - CASSLAAQGSGEQFF TGCGCCAGCAGCTTGGCCGCGCAGGGTTCCGGTGAGCAGTTCTTC
- TRBJ2-3 TRBV6-4 TRBD1 CASSGTGGADTQYF TGTGCCAGCAGTGGGACAGGGGGCGCAGATACGCAGTATTTT
- TRBJ1-1 TRBV7-9 TRBD1 CASSAGTGVTEAFF TGTGCCAGCAGCGCCGGGACAGGGGTGACTGAAGCTTTCTTT
many TRBJ2-7 TRBV27 - CASSSSIGAYEQYF TGTGCCAGCAGTTCGAGCATTGGGGCCTACGAGCAGTACTTC
- TRBJ2-7 TRBV5-5 TRBD2 CASSLAGVHYEQYF TGTGCCAGCAGCTTAGCGGGGGTGCACTACGAGCAGTACTTC
- TRBJ2-6 TRBV29-1 - CSVGEAGANVLTF TGCAGCGTTGGCGAGGCTGGGGCCAACGTCCTGACTTTC
- TRBJ2-3 TRBV7-2 - CASSSLPSGADTQYF TGTGCCAGCAGCTCCCTACCCTCCGGGGCAGATACGCAGTATTTT
- TRBJ2-7 TRBV7-9 - CASSLLQASYEQYF TGTGCCAGCAGCCTCCTACAGGCGTCCTACGAGCAGTACTTC
- TRBJ2-1 TRBV7-9 TRBD2 CASSPHREGQFF TGTGCCAGCAGCCCACACCGGGAGGGGCAGTTCTTC
- TRBJ1-5 TRBV28 - CASSLSRQVGGPGSVTQHF TGTGCCAGCAGTTTATCGCGACAGGTTGGTGGCCCGGGGTCGGTGACCCAGCATTTT